This TCR beta chain was retrieved from a study of T cells after yellow fever vaccination. Background on the study: Preparation of fractions with low cell numbers was performed using SMART-Seq v4 Ultra Low Input.

This clonotype has a handful of counts. As TCR cDNA was made by 5'RACE template switching, a universal primer site and UMIs were added. Via MiXCR, TCRdb re-called the 5' RACE reads, giving one row per CDR3 protein. The sample yields some 350,000 distinct CDR3 sequences, approximately 4% seen once. The sample was PBMCs, taken 5 days after the yellow fever booster vaccination. This sequence originates from a man aged 18 to 29 who received the YFV17D yellow fever vaccine.

CDR3 protein: CASSSSRDSRTDTQYF. The CDR3 DNA sequence: TGTGCCAGCAGTTCCAGCCGGGACTCCCGCACAGATACGCAGTATTTT. The rearrangement joins TRBV12-3 or TRBV12-4 to TRBJ2-3; D may be TRBD2 (6 bases). The CDR3 is made up of 16 amino acids. Trimming took off 4 bases at V and 1 base at J, with 15 bases between the two ends.